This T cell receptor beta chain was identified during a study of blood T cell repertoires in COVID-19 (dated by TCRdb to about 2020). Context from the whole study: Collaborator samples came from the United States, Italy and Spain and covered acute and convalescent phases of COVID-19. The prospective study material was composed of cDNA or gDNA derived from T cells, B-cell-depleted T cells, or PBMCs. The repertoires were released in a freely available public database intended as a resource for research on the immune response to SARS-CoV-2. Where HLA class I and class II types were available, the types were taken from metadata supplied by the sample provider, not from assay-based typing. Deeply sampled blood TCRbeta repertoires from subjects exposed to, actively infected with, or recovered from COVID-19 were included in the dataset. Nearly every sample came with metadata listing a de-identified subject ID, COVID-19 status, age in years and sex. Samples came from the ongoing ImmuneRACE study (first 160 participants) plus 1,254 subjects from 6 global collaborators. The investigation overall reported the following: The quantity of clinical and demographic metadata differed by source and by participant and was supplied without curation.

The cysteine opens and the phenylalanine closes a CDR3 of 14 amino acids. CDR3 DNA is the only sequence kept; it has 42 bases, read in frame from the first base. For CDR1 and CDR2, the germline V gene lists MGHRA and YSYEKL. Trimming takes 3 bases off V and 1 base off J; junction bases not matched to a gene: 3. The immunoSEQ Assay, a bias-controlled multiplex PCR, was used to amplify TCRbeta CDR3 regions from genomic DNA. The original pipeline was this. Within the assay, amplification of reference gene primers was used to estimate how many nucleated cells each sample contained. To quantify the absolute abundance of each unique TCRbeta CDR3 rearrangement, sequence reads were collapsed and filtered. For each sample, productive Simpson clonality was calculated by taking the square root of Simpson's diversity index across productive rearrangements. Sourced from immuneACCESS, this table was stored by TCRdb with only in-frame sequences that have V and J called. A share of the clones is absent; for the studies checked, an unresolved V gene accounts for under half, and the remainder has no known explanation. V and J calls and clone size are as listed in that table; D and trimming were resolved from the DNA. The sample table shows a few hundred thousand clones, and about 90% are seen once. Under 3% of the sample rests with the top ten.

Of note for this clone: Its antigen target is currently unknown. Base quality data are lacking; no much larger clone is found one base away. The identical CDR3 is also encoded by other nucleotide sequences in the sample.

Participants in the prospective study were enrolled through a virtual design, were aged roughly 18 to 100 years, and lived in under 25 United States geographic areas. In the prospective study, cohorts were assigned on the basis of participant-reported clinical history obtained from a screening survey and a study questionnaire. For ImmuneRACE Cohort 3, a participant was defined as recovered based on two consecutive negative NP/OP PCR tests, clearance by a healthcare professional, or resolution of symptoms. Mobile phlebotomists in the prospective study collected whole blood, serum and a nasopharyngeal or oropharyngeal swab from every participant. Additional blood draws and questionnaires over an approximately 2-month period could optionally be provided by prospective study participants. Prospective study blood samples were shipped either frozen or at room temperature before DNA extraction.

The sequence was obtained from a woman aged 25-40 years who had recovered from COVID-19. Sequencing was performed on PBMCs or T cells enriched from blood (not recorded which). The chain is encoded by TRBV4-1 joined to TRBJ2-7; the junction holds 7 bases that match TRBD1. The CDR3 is CASSQRDSSYEQYF. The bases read TGCGCCAGCAGCCAGAGGGACAGTTCCTACGAGCAGTACTTC.